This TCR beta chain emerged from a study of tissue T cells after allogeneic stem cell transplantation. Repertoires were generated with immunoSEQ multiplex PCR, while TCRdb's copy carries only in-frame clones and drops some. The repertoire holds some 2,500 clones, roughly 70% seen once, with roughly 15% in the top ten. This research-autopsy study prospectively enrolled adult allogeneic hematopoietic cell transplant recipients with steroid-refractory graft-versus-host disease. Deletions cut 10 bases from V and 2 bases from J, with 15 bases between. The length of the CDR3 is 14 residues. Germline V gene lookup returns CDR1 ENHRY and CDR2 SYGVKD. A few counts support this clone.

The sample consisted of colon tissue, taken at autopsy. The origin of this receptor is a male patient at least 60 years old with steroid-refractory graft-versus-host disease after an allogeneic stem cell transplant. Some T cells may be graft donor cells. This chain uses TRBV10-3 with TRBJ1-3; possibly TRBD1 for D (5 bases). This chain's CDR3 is CATRADSAGNTIYF. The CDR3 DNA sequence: TGTGCCACCAGGGCGGACTCTGCTGGAAACACCATATATTTT.